Each of the 21 T cell receptor beta chains below was sequenced from the same sample in a study of vaccination and CD4 T cells after COVID-19. The Oncomine TCR Beta short-read assay was applied to DNA of cultured CD4+ T cells. From the PCR reads, TCRdb called clonotypes with MiXCR, one entry per CDR3 protein. The sample consists of tens of thousands of distinct CDR3 sequences, 64% of them appearing once. Their recognized antigens are unknown. Stated treatment: roughly nine-day PBMC culture with coronavirus spike peptide pools or control peptides (ViraFEST assay). Sequencing was performed on CD4+ T cells from blood, cultured in vitro. The receptors here all came from a human donor who had recovered from COVID-19.

In this sample, this clonotype turned up a few times. DNA for the CDR3: TGTGCCAGCAGTTACGCTGGGGAGCTGTTTTTT. The encoded protein is CASSYAGELFF. The chain carries TRBV6-5 and TRBJ2-2; D gene ambiguous. The V and J ends lost 2 bases and 8 bases respectively, with 3 bases between them. Germline assignment: CDR1 MNHEY and CDR2 SVGAGI. The CDR3 length is 11 residues.

This chain connects TRBV28 to TRBJ1-5, with D maybe TRBD1 (6 bases). CDR3 length: 15 amino acids. Per the germline V gene, CDR1 is MDHEN and CDR2 is SYDVKM. Trimming stripped 7 bases from V and 1 base from J, with 14 bases between. The chain's CDR3 is CASTSIQGSNQPQHF. CDR3 bases: TGTGCCAGCACTTCGATTCAGGGGAGCAATCAGCCCCAGCATTTT.

A few counts support this clonotype. The gene calls are TRBV6-1 and TRBJ1-5; 8 positions agree with TRBD1. With 4 bases clipped from V and 0 bases from J, the junction kept 8 bases outside the gene matches. The CDR3 has 17 amino acids. CDR1 and CDR2 (germline): MNHNS, SASEGT. DNA for the CDR3: TGTGCCAGCAGTGTTGCCGGGACAGGACATAGCAATCAGCCCCAGCATTTT. Protein: CASSVAGTGHSNQPQHF.

This chain joins TRBV19 and TRBJ1-1; D gene uncertain. This CDR3 has 13 amino acids. Trimming removed 3 bases from V and 9 bases from J, with 14 bases in between. Germline loops: CDR1 LNHDA, CDR2 SQIVND (reference sequence). In DNA, the CDR3 is TGTGCCAGTAGTATGGGCTTCCCCCCACAAGCTTTCTTT. Translating gives CASSMGFPPQAFF.

This clonotype was recorded only once. The chain has TRBV7-2 and TRBJ2-2; D is unresolved. V was trimmed by 6 bases and J by 4 bases, leaving 12 bases between them. In germline, CDR1 is SGHTA, CDR2 FQGNSA. The CDR3 spans 14 residues. The CDR3 DNA sequence: TGTGCCAGCAGGCGTAGCTCGGGCACCGGGGAGCTGTTTTTT. This gives the protein CASRRSSGTGELFF.

This clonotype occurred once. This rearrangement joins TRBV2 to TRBJ2-3, with a weak D call TRBD2 (7 bases). Deletions cut 10 bases from V and 2 bases from J, with 28 bases between. This CDR3 has 18 residues. Germline CDR1 is SNHLY and CDR2 is FYNNEI. The CDR3 DNA is TGTGCCACCCCCTGGGGGGGGCTAGAGGAGTGGAACACAGATACGCAGTATTTT. Its protein product is CATPWGGLEEWNTDTQYF.

This clonotype was seen just once. J is TRBJ1-1 and V is TRBV18; maybe TRBD1 (5 bases). The CDR3 consists of 18 residues. Trimming removed 6 bases from V and 6 bases from J, with 29 bases in between. The germline CDR1 and CDR2 sequences are KGHSH and LQKENI. The DNA of the CDR3 is TGTGCCAGCTCGCCCCCCGGCAGGGATGGGGTTATGGTGGCTGAAGCTTTCTTT. Translating gives CASSPPGRDGVMVAEAFF.

The chain couples TRBV24-1 to TRBJ2-3; weak D call: TRBD2 (5 bases). The CDR3 sequence is 13 residues long. CDR1 is KGHDR, CDR2 SFDVKD, per germline. Between the trimmed V and J ends, which lost 5 bases and 5 bases, there was a span of 10 bases. DNA for the CDR3: TGTGCCACCAGTGTCTCGGGGTTAGATACGCAGTATTTT. Its protein product is CATSVSGLDTQYF.

This rearrangement joins TRBV19 to TRBJ2-3, with a tentative D call TRBD2 (5 bases). This CDR3 is 16 amino acids long. In germline, CDR1 is LNHDA, CDR2 SQIVND (reference sequence). Trimming pared 6 bases from V and 5 bases from J, leaving 21 bases between. The CDR3 DNA sequence: TGTGCCAGTAGGAGTTCCTGGTCGGGAAGGGAAGATACGCAGTATTTT. This sequence encodes CASRSSWSGREDTQYF.

The V and J genes are TRBV6-1 and TRBJ1-2, with 9 bases matching TRBD1. CDR1 MNHNS and CDR2 SASEGT come from the germline V gene. The V segment lost 5 bases and the J segment 7 bases; nucleotides outside the gene matches: 8. The CDR3 totals 14 residues. The CDR3 is CASSRTGGPSGYTF. The CDR3 nucleotides are TGTGCCAGCAGTCGTACAGGGGGCCCCTCTGGCTACACCTTC.

This clonotype was counted between two and nine times. The chain joins TRBV18 to TRBJ1-5; D not certain. The V end lost 4 bases, the J end lost 3 bases, and 4 bases lay between the germline ends. From germline, CDR1 is KGHSH and CDR2 LQKENI. The CDR3 is 12 amino acids. CDR3 region: CASSRPNQPQHF. The CDR3 DNA sequence: TGTGCCAGCTCACGACCCAATCAGCCCCAGCATTTT.

The rearrangement uses TRBV6-1 and TRBJ2-1; TRBD1 or TRBD2 may be the D gene (5 bases each). Germline lookup yields CDR1 MNHNS and CDR2 SASEGT. Trimming removed 6 bases at V and 5 bases at J, with 11 bases between. The CDR3 spans 13 residues. The CDR3 loop is CASSRDGNNEQFF. CDR3 bases: TGTGCCAGCAGCCGGGACGGTAACAATGAGCAGTTCTTC.

This chain joins TRBV5-1 and TRBJ1-1; 9 nucleotides line up with TRBD1. Germline V gene lookup returns CDR1 SGHRS and CDR2 YFSETQ. V was pared by 2 bases and J by 1 base, with 9 bases of the junction left unmatched. This CDR3 is built from 17 residues. The CDR3 bases are TGCGCCAGCAGCTTCCTGGGACAGGGACGTAAGAACACTGAAGCTTTCTTT. The encoded protein is CASSFLGQGRKNTEAFF.

The chain couples TRBV6-1 to TRBJ2-5; 11 positions match TRBD2. CDR1 MNHNS and CDR2 SASEGT come from the germline V gene. The V segment lost 5 bases and the J segment 1 base; nucleotides outside the gene matches: 3. The CDR3 has 15 amino acids. The CDR3 DNA is TGTGCCAGCAGTAGGCTAGCGGGAGGCCAAGAGACCCAGTACTTC. Translating it yields CASSRLAGGQETQYF.

This sequence joins TRBV7-2 and TRBJ1-6; D might be TRBD1 (6 bases). Trimming removed 5 bases at V and 7 bases at J, with 15 bases between. CDR1 is SGHTA, CDR2 FQGNSA, per germline. CDR3 size: 15 residues. CDR3 bases: TGTGCCAGCAGCCCAACAGGGACGGGCAATTCACCCCTCCACTTT. Translating gives CASSPTGTGNSPLHF.

The V and J genes are TRBV14 and TRBJ2-6, with D uncertain. V shed 2 bases and J shed 0 bases, with 11 bases lying between them. Germline loops: CDR1 SGHDN, CDR2 FVKESK. The CDR3 has 17 residues. CDR3 DNA: TGTGCCAGCAGCCAACACACCCCCCTCTCTGGGGCCAACGTCCTGACTTTC. It yields the protein CASSQHTPLSGANVLTF.

This clonotype is categorized as medium-sized. The gene calls are TRBV7-2 and TRBJ1-5; D not certain. CDR1 SGHTA and CDR2 FQGNSA come from the germline V gene. Trimming shortened V by 1 base and J by 4 bases, and 8 bases separated the two germline ends. The CDR3 sequence is 14 residues long. The CDR3 loop reads CASSLVAGNQPQHF. The CDR3 nucleotides are TGTGCCAGCAGCTTAGTAGCGGGGAATCAGCCCCAGCATTTT.

This clonotype was found once. V usage is TRBV21-1 and J usage is TRBJ1-6. TRBV21-1 is given as a pseudogene. The length of the CDR3 is 11 residues. The CDR3 DNA follows: TGTGCCAGCAGCTGTAATTCACCCCTCCACTTT. Amino acid sequence: CASSCNSPLHF.

This chain connects TRBV5-1 to TRBJ1-1; 12 nucleotides line up with TRBD1. In germline, CDR1 is SGHRS, CDR2 YFSETQ. This CDR3 contains 13 residues. The trim removed 7 bases at V and 4 bases at J, leaving 2 bases unmatched. CDR3 coding DNA: TGCGCCAGCGGGACAGGGGGCGGCACTGAAGCTTTCTTT. The encoded protein is CASGTGGGTEAFF.

The chain is built from TRBV2 and TRBJ2-1; a possible D gene is TRBD2 (6 bases). The CDR3 has 13 amino acids. The germline CDR1 and CDR2 sequences are SNHLY and FYNNEI. Trimming cost V 5 bases and J 5 bases, with 10 bases left between them. CDR3 bases: TGTGCCAGCAGTCCTAGACTAGACAATGAGCAGTTCTTC. Protein product: CASSPRLDNEQFF. The full variable domain, rest sourced from reference TRBV2 and TRBJ2-1, is EPEVTQTPSHQVTQMGQEVILRCVPISNHLYFYWYRQILGQKVEFLVSFYNNEISEKSEIFDDQFSVERPDGSNFTLKIRSTKLEDSAMYFCASSPRLDNEQFFGPGTRLTVL.

There are a few counts of this clonotype. The gene calls are TRBV20-1 and TRBJ2-1; 11 nucleotides agree with TRBD1. The germline V gene encodes CDR1 DFQATT and CDR2 SNEGSKA (reference sequence). Losses at the gene ends were 5 bases for V and 8 bases for J; bases not matched to a gene: 8. The CDR3 is 14 amino acids. Written as DNA, the CDR3 is TGCAGTGCTCTCCGGGACAGGGGGGCGCATGAGCAGTTCTTC. Encoded protein: CSALRDRGAHEQFF.